This T cell receptor (beta chain) emerged from a study of metastatic and nonmetastatic thyroid tumors. Study details: Across blood and tumor or nodule tissue, repertoires from malignant and benign thyroid patients were compared with one another.

No patient had received any treatment before thyroid surgery. The ends lost 7 bases at V and 2 bases at J; junction bases unmatched: 5. The CDR3 length is 15 residues. Germline CDR1 and CDR2: SEHNR and FQNEAQ (reference sequence). Findings of the study overall: Versus benign nodules, malignant thyroid tumors reportedly had significantly higher TCR beta diversity, in blood and tumor.

This clone appeared many times. What it recognizes is unknown. As processed by the authors: Between-group CDR3 differences, defined by clinicopathological status, yielded a distant-metastasis classifier for papillary thyroid cancer. TCRdb re-analyzed the PCR reads using MiXCR. These V and J calls rely on TCRdb rather than the paper's analysis. The data contain tens of thousands of clones, roughly 27% of them singletons. The chain uses TRBV7-9 and TRBJ2-6, with 7 positions matching TRBD1. The source material was blood. The receptor was derived from a female donor with papillary thyroid cancer or a benign thyroid nodule (not recorded which). Some clones in this sample may be carry-over from other donors' samples. The CDR3, as DNA: TGTGCCAGCAACACAGGGGCGGCTGGGGCCAACGTCCTGACTTTC. It encodes CASNTGAAGANVLTF. Looking up the rest from reference TRBV7-9 and TRBJ2-6 gives the full variable domain: DTGVSQNPRHKITKRGQNVTFRCDPISEHNRLYWYRQTLGQGPEFLTYFQNEAQLEKSRLLSDRFSAERPKGSFSTLEIQRTEQGDSAMYLCASNTGAAGANVLTFGAGSRLTVL.